This is a list of T cell receptor beta chains from one sample in a study of blood T cell repertoires in COVID-19. Libraries were prepared by immunoSEQ multiplex PCR; TCRdb keeps only in-frame clonotypes and omits some of them. The sample carries a few hundred thousand clones, roughly 80% recorded once. Material: PBMCs or T cells enriched from blood (not recorded which). These receptors were obtained from a man aged 50-60 years who had recovered from COVID-19. The CDR3 runs from the conserved cysteine through the conserved F or W. Each record gives: D gene, V gene, J gene, clone size, CDR3 DNA, CDR3 protein. A D gene is named only where the DNA matches it firmly. The listing skips clone size in some rows; elsewhere it reads once, few, many or a size class.

D gene: NA
V gene: TRBV7-2
J gene: TRBJ1-2
clone size: few
CDR3 DNA: TGTGCCAGCAGCTCCCAGTGGGGGACTAGCTATGGCTACACCTTC
CDR3 protein: CASSSQWGTSYGYTF

D gene: NA
V gene: TRBV19
J gene: TRBJ2-3
clone size: NA
CDR3 DNA: TGTGCCAGTAGTTGGGGCCAGCTGAATACGCAGTATTTT
CDR3 protein: CASSWGQLNTQYF

D gene: NA
V gene: TRBV7-2
J gene: TRBJ1-6
clone size: NA
CDR3 DNA: TGTGCCAGCAGCTTAGACCCATACCATAGTTCACCCCTCCACTTT
CDR3 protein: CASSLDPYHSSPLHF

D gene: TRBD2
V gene: TRBV24-1
J gene: TRBJ2-1
clone size: NA
CDR3 DNA: TGTGCCACCAGTGATTCCCCTAGCGGGGGGGTGGGTGGCGGTAATGAGCAGTTCTTC
CDR3 protein: CATSDSPSGGVGGGNEQFF

D gene: NA
V gene: TRBV3-1/TRBV3-2
J gene: TRBJ1-6
clone size: NA
CDR3 DNA: TGTGCCAGCAGCCAAGATTGGGCGGGGGTATCACCCCTCCACTTT
CDR3 protein: CASSQDWAGVSPLHF

D gene: NA
V gene: TRBV19
J gene: TRBJ2-7
clone size: NA
CDR3 DNA: TGTGCCAGTAGTAGTCCAGTACACTACGAGCAGTACTTC
CDR3 protein: CASSSPVHYEQYF

D gene: NA
V gene: TRBV4-1
J gene: TRBJ2-5
clone size: once
CDR3 DNA: TGCGCCAGCAGCCAAGACAGGCAGGGGCGGACCCAGTACTTC
CDR3 protein: CASSQDRQGRTQYF

D gene: TRBD1
V gene: TRBV7-8
J gene: TRBJ1-2
clone size: NA
CDR3 DNA: TGTGCCAGCAGCTCAGGGACAGGGCCCTATGGCTACACCTTC
CDR3 protein: CASSSGTGPYGYTF

D gene: NA
V gene: TRBV3-1/TRBV3-2
J gene: TRBJ1-1
clone size: once
CDR3 DNA: TGTGCCAGCAGCCCTTCTTCACAGGCGGACACTGAAGCTTTCTTT
CDR3 protein: CASSPSSQADTEAFF

D gene: TRBD1
V gene: TRBV2
J gene: TRBJ2-3
clone size: NA
CDR3 DNA: TGTGCCAGCACCCCGACAGGGATAAGCACAGATACGCAGTATTTT
CDR3 protein: CASTPTGISTDTQYF

D gene: TRBD2
V gene: TRBV19
J gene: TRBJ2-2
clone size: NA
CDR3 DNA: TGTGCCAGTAGTATGGGCGGGAGTAGCGGGGAGCTGTTTTTT
CDR3 protein: CASSMGGSSGELFF

D gene: NA
V gene: TRBV5-1
J gene: TRBJ2-3
clone size: once
CDR3 DNA: TGCGCCAGCAGCTATGAGGGGGTTAGCACAGATACGCAGTATTTT
CDR3 protein: CASSYEGVSTDTQYF

D gene: NA
V gene: TRBV28
J gene: TRBJ2-7
clone size: NA
CDR3 DNA: TGTGCCAGCAGTTTGACAGGTATATACGAGCAGTACTTC
CDR3 protein: CASSLTGIYEQYF

D gene: NA
V gene: TRBV5-1
J gene: TRBJ2-1
clone size: NA
CDR3 DNA: TGCGCCAGCTCCGTGGGGGGACAGAGCTCCTACAATGAGCAGTTCTTC
CDR3 protein: CASSVGGQSSYNEQFF

D gene: TRBD2
V gene: TRBV10-1
J gene: TRBJ2-3
clone size: NA
CDR3 DNA: TGCGCCAGCAGTAAGGAAGCGGGGATGCGCACAGATACGCAGTATTTT
CDR3 protein: CASSKEAGMRTDTQYF

D gene: NA
V gene: TRBV5-1
J gene: TRBJ2-5
clone size: NA
CDR3 DNA: TGCGCCAGCAGGCGGGGTTCAGAGACCCAGTACTTC
CDR3 protein: CASRRGSETQYF